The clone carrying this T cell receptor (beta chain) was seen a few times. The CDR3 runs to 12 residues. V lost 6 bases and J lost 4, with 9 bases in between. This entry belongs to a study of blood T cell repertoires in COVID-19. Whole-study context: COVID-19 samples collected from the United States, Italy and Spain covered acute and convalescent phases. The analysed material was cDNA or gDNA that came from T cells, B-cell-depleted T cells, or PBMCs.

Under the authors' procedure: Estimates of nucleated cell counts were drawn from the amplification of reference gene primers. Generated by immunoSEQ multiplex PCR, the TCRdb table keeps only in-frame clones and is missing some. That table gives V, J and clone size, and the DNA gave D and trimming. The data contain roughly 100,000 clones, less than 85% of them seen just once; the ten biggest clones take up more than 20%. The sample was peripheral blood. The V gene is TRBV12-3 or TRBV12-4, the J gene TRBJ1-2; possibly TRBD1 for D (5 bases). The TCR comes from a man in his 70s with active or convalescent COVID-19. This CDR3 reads CASSQGIYGYTF. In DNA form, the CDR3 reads TGTGCCAGCAGCCAGGGAATCTATGGCTACACCTTC.